The 27 T cell receptor beta chains in this list originate from one sample, sequenced in a study of shared clonotypes between healthy human individuals. Clones were sequenced by immunoSEQ multiplex PCR, and TCRdb holds only the in-frame ones, with some missing. The sample contains about half a million clones, approximately 85% of which appear only once. The sequenced material came from PBMCs. Receptors were obtained from a woman in her 40s in good health. Some clones in this sample may be carry-over from other donors' samples.

The V gene is TRBV27, the J gene TRBJ2-5; 12 positions match TRBD2. CDR3 length equals 15 residues. The trim removed 5 bases at V and 4 bases at J, leaving 5 bases unmatched. Germline CDR1 and CDR2: MNHEY and SMNVEV (reference sequence). The CDR3 here is CASSPPSGRAETQYF. The DNA for the CDR3 is TGTGCCAGCAGTCCACCTAGCGGGAGGGCAGAGACCCAGTACTTC.

V is TRBV5-1 and J is TRBJ2-7, with D perhaps given as TRBD1 or TRBD2 (5 bases each). The CDR3 spans 14 residues. V shed 5 bases and J shed 6 bases, with 18 bases lying between them. CDR1 and CDR2 (germline): SGHRS, YFSETQ. The CDR3 bases are TGCGCCAGCAGTCAACTAGGGGTGGCGACCGAGCAGTACTTC. The encoded protein is CASSQLGVATEQYF.

This clone was counted ten times or more. This CDR3 is CASSLVATSDEQFF. DNA of the CDR3: TGCGCCAGCAGCTTGGTTGCGACTAGCGATGAGCAGTTCTTC. The V gene is TRBV5-1, the J gene TRBJ2-1; 8 bases are shared with TRBD2. Trimming removed 0 bases from V and 8 bases from J; junction bases left unmatched: 4. The CDR3 totals 14 residues. Germline CDR1 and CDR2: SGHRS and YFSETQ. Filled out from reference TRBV5-1 and TRBJ2-1, the complete variable domain reads KAGVTQTPRYLIKTRGQQVTLSCSPISGHRSVSWYQQTPGQGLQFLFEYFSETQRNKGNFPGRFSGRQFSNSRSEMNVSTLELGDSALYLCASSLVATSDEQFFGPGTRLTVL.

The chain carries TRBV27 and TRBJ2-3; TRBD1 matches at 9 bases. This CDR3 is 16 amino acids long. V shed 6 bases and J 2 bases; nucleotides not matched to a gene: 9. CDR1 and CDR2 from the germline V gene are MNHEY and SMNVEV (reference sequence). The DNA of the CDR3 is TGTGCCAGCAGCAGTAAGGGACAGGGTTACACAGATACGCAGTATTTT. Protein sequence: CASSSKGQGYTDTQYF.

The V and J genes are TRBV11-3 and TRBJ2-2, with D possibly being TRBD1 (6 bases). This CDR3 has 14 amino acids. V lost 3 bases, J lost 5 bases, and 10 bases lay in between. In germline, CDR1 is SGHNT, CDR2 YENEEA. The CDR3 DNA sequence: TGTGCCAGCAGCTTCGGCAGGGGTACCGGGGAGCTGTTTTTT. The encoded protein is CASSFGRGTGELFF.

The gene calls are TRBV7-2 and TRBJ2-2; 14 bases match TRBD2. The CDR3 has 16 residues. Looked up from germline, CDR1 is SGHTA and CDR2 is FQGNSA. Unmatched junction bases numbered 5, after V lost 6 bases and J lost 5 bases. CDR3 amino acids: CASSFGLAGGTGELFF. The CDR3 DNA follows: TGTGCCAGCAGTTTTGGACTAGCGGGAGGAACCGGGGAGCTGTTTTTT.

The gene calls are TRBV6-1 and TRBJ2-7; 10 nucleotides match TRBD2. CDR3 length: 16 residues. V was pared by 2 bases and J by 4 bases, with 8 bases of the junction left unmatched. Per germline, CDR1 MNHNS and CDR2 SASEGT. The CDR3 bases are TGTGCCAGCAGTGAAATCGGGCTAGCGGGAGTGTACGAGCAGTACTTC. It translates to CASSEIGLAGVYEQYF.

The chain carries TRBV7-3 and TRBJ2-2; 11 bases line up with TRBD2. V was pared by 0 bases and J by 4 bases, with 4 bases of the junction left unmatched. This CDR3 spans 17 amino acids. The germline V gene encodes CDR1 SGHTA and CDR2 FQGTGA. Written as DNA, the CDR3 is TGTGCCAGCAGCTTAACAATAGGACTAGCGGGCACCGGGGAGCTGTTTTTT. It encodes CASSLTIGLAGTGELFF.

V usage is TRBV18 and J usage is TRBJ2-4; D may be TRBD2 (5 bases). The CDR3 extends over 13 amino acids. The V gene lost 0 bases and the J gene lost 8 bases, with 8 bases spanning the gap. Germline-derived CDR1 and CDR2 are KGHSH and LQKENI. This CDR3 reads CASSPPSRDIQYF. CDR3 sequence (DNA): TGTGCCAGCTCACCACCTTCGAGGGACATTCAGTACTTC.

Remarks on this clone: Germline and junction disagree at one end, which may indicate a read error. Other DNA variants within this sample encode the same CDR3. This chain links TRBV27 with TRBJ2-2, with TRBD2 identical over 9 bases. The germline V gene encodes CDR1 MNHEY and CDR2 SMNVEV (reference sequence). This CDR3 contains 15 residues. The CDR3 nucleotides read TGTGCCAGCAGCCGTAGCGGGAGTAGGATCGGGGAACTGTTTTTT. Translating it yields CASSRSGSRIGELFF.

The chain links TRBV28 to TRBJ1-2, with no clear D. V lost 3 bases and J 10 bases, leaving 12 bases between the germline ends. Germline CDR1 is MDHEN and CDR2 is SYDVKM. The CDR3 extends over 12 amino acids. Here the CDR3 reads CASSLISGYYTF. CDR3 bases: TGTGCCAGCAGTTTGATCAGTGGATACTACACCTTC.

The genes are TRBV5-1 and TRBJ2-7; weak D call: TRBD2 (5 bases). Trimming left V 5 bases short and J 2 bases short, with 14 bases between. CDR3 length: 14 residues. CDR1 SGHRS and CDR2 YFSETQ come from the germline V gene. Here the CDR3 reads CASSMDLLPYEQYF. CDR3 bases: TGCGCCAGCAGTATGGACTTGCTTCCCTACGAGCAGTACTTC.

In its sample, this clone was seen a few times. The V and J genes are TRBV5-1 and TRBJ1-1; D ambiguous. The germline gives CDR1 SGHRS, CDR2 YFSETQ. Between the trimmed V and J ends, which lost 2 bases and 1 base, there was a span of 6 bases. The CDR3 covers 13 residues. CDR3 nucleotides: TGCGCCAGCAGCTTTACTTCGAACACTGAAGCTTTCTTT. Translating it yields CASSFTSNTEAFF.

V usage is TRBV30 and J usage is TRBJ2-5, with 8 nucleotides matching TRBD2. The junction had 11 bases not matched to a gene; V was cut back by 0 bases and J by 5 bases. CDR1 is GTSNPN and CDR2 is SVGIG in the germline V gene (reference sequence). This CDR3 is built from 16 residues. The CDR3 nucleotides are TGTGCCTGGAGTGTATATAGTCTAGCGGGTCGGGAGACCCAGTACTTC. This sequence encodes CAWSVYSLAGRETQYF.

This clone was found a few times. A far larger clone differs by one base, so this is likely a read error. Other DNA sequences from this sample encode an identical CDR3 as well. The gene calls are TRBV7-3 and TRBJ1-1; D gene ambiguous. Deletions cut 4 bases from V and 0 bases from J, with 6 bases between. CDR3 length: 13 residues. CDR1 and CDR2 (germline): SGHTA, FQGTGA. The CDR3 loop is CASSSQMNTEAFF. DNA for the CDR3: TGTGCCAGCAGCTCTCAGATGAACACTGAAGCTTTCTTT.

This clone appeared many times. V usage is TRBV6-5 and J usage is TRBJ1-1, with a tentative D call TRBD1 (5 bases). CDR1 MNHEY and CDR2 SVGAGI come from the germline V gene. V lost 1 base and J lost 1, with 10 bases in between. The CDR3 length is 15 residues. The CDR3 nucleotides are TGTGCCAGCAGTTACTGGGGCACAACGAACACTGAAGCTTTCTTT. Encoded protein: CASSYWGTTNTEAFF.

As for this clone: At the DNA level, this CDR3 is encoded by other sequences in the same sample as well. The rearrangement joins TRBV15 to TRBJ2-7, with D hard to call. The germline V and J ends were trimmed by 1 base and 2 bases, with 6 bases remaining between them. The CDR3 sequence is 13 residues long. The germline V gene has CDR1 LNHNV and CDR2 YYDKDF (reference sequence). The DNA for the CDR3 is TGTGCCACCAGCAGAGCCCGGGCCTACGAGCAGTACTTC. It encodes CATSRARAYEQYF.

The chain employs TRBV7-3 and TRBJ2-5; 8 bases match TRBD2. The germline V gene has CDR1 SGHTA and CDR2 FQGTGA. J gave up 5 bases and V 6 bases, and 8 bases lay outside the gene matches. The CDR3 spans 14 residues. CDR3: CASSLSGSRETQYF. DNA for the CDR3: TGTGCCAGCAGTTTGAGCGGGAGTCGGGAGACCCAGTACTTC.

The chain links TRBV15 to TRBJ2-3; 13 nucleotides agree with TRBD2. This CDR3 is 14 amino acids long. CDR1 and CDR2 from the germline V gene are LNHNV and YYDKDF (reference sequence). With 5 bases clipped from V and 8 bases from J, the junction kept 4 bases outside the gene matches. CDR3: CATSGTSGIGTQYF. The DNA of the CDR3 is TGTGCCACCAGCGGGACTAGCGGGATAGGTACGCAGTATTTT. The complete variable domain, with remaining parts taken from reference TRBV15 and TRBJ2-3, reads DAMVIQNPRYQVTQFGKPVTLSCSQTLNHNVMYWYQQKSSQAPKLLFHYYDKDFNNEADTPDNFQSRRPNTSFCFLDIRSPGLGDTAMYLCATSGTSGIGTQYFGPGTRLTVL.

J is TRBJ2-5 and V is TRBV18; 10 bases line up with TRBD1. V lost 3 bases, J lost 5 bases, and 3 bases stayed unmatched. CDR3 length: 14 residues. CDR1 is KGHSH, CDR2 LQKENI, per germline. The CDR3 DNA is TGTGCCAGCTCACCGAGACAGGGGGCGGAGACCCAGTACTTC. It translates to CASSPRQGAETQYF.

This chain links TRBV5-1 with TRBJ2-7, with D possibly TRBD2 on 6 matching bases. The CDR3 spans 13 residues. Per the germline V gene, CDR1 is SGHRS and CDR2 is YFSETQ. Deletions cut 1 base from V and 6 bases from J, with 11 bases between. Written as DNA, the CDR3 is TGCGCCAGCAGCTTGTCGGGAGAACTCGAGCAGTACTTC. This codes for CASSLSGELEQYF.

The chain employs TRBV18 and TRBJ2-5; no firm D call. V was cut by 4 bases and J by 2 bases, with 8 bases left in between. Germline CDR1 is KGHSH and CDR2 is LQKENI. The CDR3 has 13 residues. CDR3 sequence (DNA): TGTGCCAGCTCACTAAGCTTTCAAGAGACCCAGTACTTC. The encoded protein is CASSLSFQETQYF.

The chain is built from TRBV6-1 and TRBJ2-1, with D perhaps TRBD2 (6 bases). Trimming removed 0 bases at V and 3 bases at J, with 12 bases between. CDR3 length: 16 amino acids. Germline V gene data show CDR1 as MNHNS and CDR2 as SASEGT. The chain's CDR3 is CASSEADGSVYNEQFF. For the CDR3, the DNA is TGTGCCAGCAGTGAAGCAGACGGGAGCGTCTACAATGAGCAGTTCTTC.

This clone appeared once. The chain joins TRBV6-6 to TRBJ2-3; D is perhaps TRBD1 (6 bases). Germline CDR1 reads MNHNY; CDR2 reads SVGAGI (reference sequence). This CDR3 region has 16 residues. Trimming shortened V by 6 bases and J by 1 base, and 17 bases separated the two germline ends. CDR3 region: CASSGARGSGTDTQYF. CDR3 in DNA: TGTGCCAGCAGCGGTGCCAGGGGCTCGGGCACAGATACGCAGTATTTT.

The V gene is TRBV5-1, the J gene TRBJ1-1; D unclear. V was clipped by 0 bases and J by 5 bases, with 14 bases between them. The germline V gene encodes CDR1 SGHRS and CDR2 YFSETQ. This CDR3 spans 15 amino acids. CDR3 sequence (DNA): TGCGCCAGCAGCTTGGTGCCAGCCGGAGAAACTGAAGCTTTCTTT. Its translation: CASSLVPAGETEAFF. The variable domain in full, with the rest retrieved from reference TRBV5-1 and TRBJ1-1, is KAGVTQTPRYLIKTRGQQVTLSCSPISGHRSVSWYQQTPGQGLQFLFEYFSETQRNKGNFPGRFSGRQFSNSRSEMNVSTLELGDSALYLCASSLVPAGETEAFFGQGTRLTVV.

The chain uses TRBV28 and TRBJ2-7; 7 nucleotides agree with TRBD2. Germline values: CDR1 MDHEN, CDR2 SYDVKM. There are 15 residues in the CDR3. V dropped 3 bases and J dropped 4; count of bases not matched to a gene: 9. For the CDR3, the DNA is TGTGCCAGCAGTTTTTGGGGAGGGCGGGTATACGAGCAGTACTTC. Its translation: CASSFWGGRVYEQYF.

This chain uses TRBV7-6 with TRBJ2-2; tentatively, D is TRBD1 or TRBD2 (6 bases each). CDR3 length: 17 amino acids. The V gene lost 0 bases and the J gene lost 0 bases, with 11 bases spanning the gap. Germline lookup yields CDR1 SGHVS and CDR2 FNYEAQ. CDR3: CASSLAAGHSNTGELFF. CDR3 in DNA: TGTGCCAGCAGCTTAGCGGCGGGACACTCGAACACCGGGGAGCTGTTTTTT.